The next 25 T cell receptor beta chains were all read from a single sample in a study of T-cell memory formation after mild COVID-19. Each CDR3 protein is one row after TCRdb ran MiXCR on the 5' RACE reads. The top ten hold around 20% of the sample, which has 350,000 or so distinct CDR3 sequences, around a fifth seen once. The specimen was PBMCs or a T cell subset sorted from them (not recorded which). These receptors were obtained from a man aged 18 to 29 who had mild COVID-19 (a few samples of this study predate the infection). Cell type and time point are not known.

V usage is TRBV6-5 and J usage is TRBJ1-2; perhaps TRBD1 as D (5 bases). The CDR3 length is 15 residues. Deletions cut 6 bases from V and 5 bases from J, with 19 bases between. Germline CDR1 MNHEY, CDR2 SVGAGI. CDR3 amino acids: CASSRLVWGRYGYTF. CDR3 sequence (DNA): TGTGCCAGCAGCCGTCTGGTATGGGGGAGGTATGGCTACACCTTC.

This chain uses TRBV6-2 or TRBV6-3 with TRBJ2-7; D not resolved. With 0 bases removed from V and 6 bases from J, the gap between germline ends came to 18 bases. This CDR3 region has 16 residues. The germline V gene has CDR1 MNHEY and CDR2 SVGEGT. CDR3 nucleotide sequence: TGTGCCAGCAGTTACTCGTCGACACTATTTAGCAGCGAGCAGTACTTC. It specifies CASSYSSTLFSSEQYF.

The chain has TRBV7-3 and TRBJ1-6; 10 nucleotides line up with TRBD1. Trimming at V came to 5 bases and at J to 7 bases, leaving 8 bases not matched to a gene. The V gene's germline CDR1 is SGHTA and CDR2 FQGTGA. The CDR3 loop spans 16 amino acids. Written as DNA, the CDR3 is TGTGCCAGCAGCCTGAACGACAGGGGGCGAAATTCACCCCTCCACTTT. Translated: CASSLNDRGRNSPLHF.

The chain has TRBV5-1 and TRBJ2-1, with TRBD2 matching 16 bases. The CDR3 has 16 residues. J was trimmed by 7 bases and V by 4 bases; bases with no gene match: 5. Germline loops: CDR1 SGHRS, CDR2 YFSETQ. The CDR3 spells CASSTGTSGGANEQFF. The CDR3 coding sequence is TGCGCCAGCAGCACGGGGACTAGCGGGGGGGCAAATGAGCAGTTCTTC.

Only a few counts were recorded for this clonotype. The chain employs TRBV2 and TRBJ1-4; D gene ambiguous. Per germline, CDR1 SNHLY and CDR2 FYNNEI. The CDR3 is 13 amino acids. Trimming cost V 8 bases and J 8 bases, with 15 bases left between them. The CDR3 sequence is CASLLQPGEKLFF. The CDR3 nucleotides are TGTGCCAGCTTATTACAGCCCGGGGAAAAACTGTTTTTT.

This clonotype showed up just a few times. The J gene is TRBJ1-2, the V gene TRBV27; 12 bases align to TRBD1. The CDR3 is 15 amino acids. CDR1 MNHEY and CDR2 SMNVEV come from the germline V gene (reference sequence). V trimming: 1 base; J trimming: 7 bases; junction bases outside the gene matches: 4. In DNA form, the CDR3 reads TGTGCCAGCAGTTTATTAGGGACAGGGGGCGCTGGCTACACCTTC. Residues: CASSLLGTGGAGYTF.

The rearrangement joins TRBV12-5 to TRBJ2-3; 7 nucleotides align to TRBD2. Per germline, CDR1 LGHNT and CDR2 FRNRAP. This CDR3 has 14 amino acids. V gave up 9 bases and J gave up 0 bases; unmatched junction bases: 6. DNA for the CDR3: TGTGCTAGCGCGGGGACTACTAGCACAGATACGCAGTATTTT. The encoded protein is CASAGTTSTDTQYF.

This clonotype was counted only a few times. The rearrangement joins TRBV12-3 or TRBV12-4 to TRBJ2-1; no reliable D call. The CDR3 runs to 13 residues. V was pared by 4 bases and J by 9 bases, with 13 bases between. CDR3 region: CASSSSLSTEQFF. In nucleotides, the CDR3 is TGTGCCAGCAGTTCCAGCCTAAGCACTGAGCAGTTCTTC.

In this sample, this clonotype turned up many times. This chain links TRBV7-6 with TRBJ2-1, with TRBD2 matching 8 bases. The CDR3 runs 20 residues. Unmatched junction bases numbered 16, after V lost 1 base and J lost 2 bases. Germline V CDR1 and CDR2: SGHVS, FNYEAQ. The CDR3 loop reads CASSLEAGGTTQPAYNEQFF. In nucleotides, the CDR3 is TGTGCCAGCAGCTTAGAGGCGGGGGGAACCACTCAACCAGCCTACAATGAGCAGTTCTTC.

The sample holds a few counts of this clonotype. This chain connects TRBV29-1 to TRBJ2-1, with unresolved D. V was clipped by 4 bases and J by 7 bases, with 11 bases between them. The CDR3 has 12 amino acids. CDR1 SQVTM and CDR2 ANQGSEA come from the germline V gene. The CDR3 is CSVGAWNNEQFF. As DNA, the CDR3 is TGCAGCGTTGGTGCTTGGAATAATGAGCAGTTCTTC.

This chain joins TRBV12-3 or TRBV12-4 and TRBJ2-7; possibly TRBD2 for D (5 bases). The CDR3 is 13 amino acids. Trimming cost V 5 bases and J 2 bases, with 10 bases left between them. The DNA for the CDR3 is TGTGCCAGCAGTCTCGGGGTAGCCTACGAGCAGTACTTC. Its translation: CASSLGVAYEQYF.

This clonotype has just a few counts. Here the CDR3 reads CASSLWPGGRTGELFF. The CDR3 nucleotides read TGTGCCAGCAGTTTATGGCCAGGGGGCCGGACCGGGGAGCTGTTTTTT. This chain connects TRBV12-3 or TRBV12-4 to TRBJ2-2, with TRBD1 matching over 8 bases. This CDR3 is built from 16 residues. The ends lost 2 bases at V and 5 bases at J; junction bases unmatched: 7.

This clonotype was detected a few times. This chain links TRBV12-3 or TRBV12-4 with TRBJ2-3; no reliable D call. The CDR3 sequence is 13 residues long. V was pared by 4 bases and J by 4 bases, with 9 bases between. In DNA, the CDR3 is TGTGCCAGCAGTTATGGGTCGGCAGATACGCAGTATTTT. It encodes CASSYGSADTQYF.

This clonotype was detected many times. The chain recombines TRBV5-5 with TRBJ1-5; 10 bases map to TRBD1. CDR3 size: 15 residues. The V and J ends lost 4 bases and 9 bases, in that order; junction bases with no gene match: 10. In germline, CDR1 is SGHKS, CDR2 YYEKEE (reference sequence). The CDR3 nucleotides are TGTGCCAGCAGCCCTCCCGGGACAGGGGCAGGGCCCCAGCATTTT. Its protein product is CASSPPGTGAGPQHF.

The rearrangement joins TRBV5-1 to TRBJ2-7, with D perhaps matching TRBD1 (6 bases). Between the trimmed V and J ends, which lost 4 bases and 2 bases, there was a span of 13 bases. The CDR3 covers 14 residues. The germline gives CDR1 SGHRS, CDR2 YFSETQ. The CDR3: CASSGNRAPYEQYF. The CDR3 DNA follows: TGCGCCAGCAGCGGAAACAGGGCCCCCTACGAGCAGTACTTC.

The sample holds a few counts of this clonotype. The rearrangement uses TRBV29-1 and TRBJ1-1; D is perhaps TRBD1 (5 bases). V lost 3 bases, J lost 0 bases, and 8 bases lay in between. CDR3 length: 13 amino acids. Germline values: CDR1 SQVTM, CDR2 ANQGSEA. The CDR3 DNA follows: TGCAGCGTTGAGGAGGGGATGAACACTGAAGCTTTCTTT. Translating it yields CSVEEGMNTEAFF.

The table lists this clonotype with a few counts. The J gene is TRBJ2-2, the V gene TRBV7-9; the match to TRBD2 covers 9 bases. Germline V gene data show CDR1 as SEHNR and CDR2 as FQNEAQ (reference sequence). This CDR3 contains 17 residues. The junction had 7 bases not matched to a gene; V was cut back by 1 base and J by 4 bases. The CDR3 here is CASSLVRTSGRTGELFF. CDR3 nucleotides: TGTGCCAGCAGCTTAGTAAGAACTAGCGGGCGCACCGGGGAGCTGTTTTTT.

This clonotype has just a few counts. The genes are TRBV20-1 and TRBJ1-1; tentatively, D is TRBD1 (5 bases). Germline V gives CDR1 DFQATT, CDR2 SNEGSKA (reference sequence). The CDR3 has 13 residues. The V end lost 3 bases, the J end lost 0 bases, and 8 bases lay between the germline ends. CDR3 in DNA: TGCAGTGCTAGTGCAGGGTTGAACACTGAAGCTTTCTTT. Encoded protein: CSASAGLNTEAFF.

This clonotype was seen a few times. The gene calls are TRBV7-9 and TRBJ2-3; D possibly corresponds to TRBD1 (5 bases). Germline values: CDR1 SEHNR, CDR2 FQNEAQ (reference sequence). Trimming cost V 5 bases and J 5 bases, with 14 bases left between them. The CDR3 totals 14 residues. The CDR3: CASSHPRTQDTQYF. In DNA, the CDR3 is TGTGCCAGCAGCCACCCCCGGACACAAGATACGCAGTATTTT.

V usage is TRBV21-1 and J usage is TRBJ2-7. TRBV21-1 is annotated as a pseudogene. This CDR3 spans 13 amino acids. The CDR3 spells CASSNRTIHEQYF. Here the CDR3 DNA reads TGTGCCAGCAGCAATCGGACGATCCACGAGCAGTACTTC.

This clonotype has just a few counts. This chain's CDR3 is CASSRTAVNEKLFF. CDR3 bases: TGTGCCAGCTCACGGACAGCAGTTAATGAAAAACTGTTTTTT. This chain links TRBV18 with TRBJ1-4; the D gene is possibly TRBD1 (6 bases). Germline V lookup: CDR1 KGHSH, CDR2 LQKENI. The CDR3 totals 14 residues. The germline V and J ends were trimmed by 4 bases and 4 bases, with 10 bases remaining between them.

This clonotype has ten or more counts. The chain joins TRBV4-3 to TRBJ2-2, with TRBD1 matching over 8 bases. Unmatched junction bases numbered 7, after V lost 0 bases and J lost 4 bases. Germline V lookup: CDR1 LGHNA, CDR2 YSLEER. This CDR3 region has 17 residues. This CDR3 reads CASSQDSRTGSTGELFF. The CDR3 DNA reads as TGCGCCAGCAGCCAAGATAGTCGGACAGGGAGCACCGGGGAGCTGTTTTTT.

This chain joins TRBV7-2 and TRBJ2-7; 8 nucleotides agree with TRBD2. Germline CDR1 and CDR2: SGHTA and FQGNSA. This CDR3 has 16 residues. The V gene end was trimmed by 9 bases and the J gene end by 0 bases; junction bases not matched to a gene: 13. The CDR3 coding sequence is TGTGCCAGTTTCCCGGGGCTAGCGGGTGACTCCTACGAGCAGTACGTC. Amino acid sequence: CASFPGLAGDSYEQYV.

J is TRBJ2-7 and V is TRBV29-1, with 9 bases identical to TRBD1. There are 12 residues in the CDR3. Germline V gene data show CDR1 as SQVTM and CDR2 as ANQGSEA. V dropped 8 bases and J dropped 4; count of bases not matched to a gene: 6. CDR3 DNA: TGCAGCATAACAGGGGGCGCGTACGAGCAGTACTTC. The encoded protein is CSITGGAYEQYF.

The J gene is TRBJ1-5, the V gene TRBV15; 7 bases agree with TRBD1. The CDR3 is 13 residues long. From germline, CDR1 is LNHNV and CDR2 YYDKDF (reference sequence). V lost 6 bases to trimming and J lost 3 bases; unmatched junction nucleotides: 2. The CDR3 reads CATSGQVNQPQHF. The CDR3 nucleotides read TGTGCCACCAGTGGACAGGTCAATCAGCCCCAGCATTTT. Full variable domain (outside the CDR3, taken from reference TRBV15 and TRBJ1-5): DAMVIQNPRYQVTQFGKPVTLSCSQTLNHNVMYWYQQKSSQAPKLLFHYYDKDFNNEADTPDNFQSRRPNTSFCFLDIRSPGLGDTAMYLCATSGQVNQPQHFGDGTRLSIL.